The T cell receptor (beta chain) described here comes from a study of neurological immune-mediated disorders (dated by TCRdb to the late 2010s). Background on the whole study: Using UMI-based sequencing, the study compared peripheral blood TCR-beta repertoires from patients with HTLV-I-associated myelopathy (HAM/TSP), patients with multiple sclerosis, and healthy controls. The 106 TCR-beta libraries included longitudinal samples, technical triplicates and paired sorted CD4+ and CD8+ T-cell subsets alongside PBMC samples. To precisely calculate how much the frequency of each individual clone varied, libraries were sequenced in technical triplicate. The cohort was made up of around 70 subjects, consisting of around 14 HAM/TSP patients, approximately 35 multiple sclerosis patients and 20 healthy controls.

This clonotype appeared many times. Its recognized antigen is unknown. One base away there is no much larger clone; base qualities are not given. To synthesize cDNA, template-switch 5'RACE was performed with a primer carrying a 10-nucleotide random unique molecular identifier so that each TCR transcript was tagged. Every sequencing run covered 15-18 subjects and yielded more than 160 million TCR-beta sequences. The RNeasy kit was used to extract total RNA. Using the KAPA Real-time Library Amplification kit, TCR-beta VDJ regions were amplified with primers for the TCR constant region and the 5'RACE anchor. Sample indexes and Illumina adaptors were added in a first PCR, after which library yield was increased in a second PCR. After purification with Ampure beads, the TCR product of roughly 650 bp was size-selected on a 2% E-gel SizeSelection system. Before pooling, libraries had their quality checked on a Bioanalyzer, their concentration measured with Qubit, and their quantity determined with the Kapa Library Quantification kit. Paired-end 2 x 150 bp sequencing of the libraries was performed on an Illumina HiSeq 2500. To increase sequence diversity, roughly 24-30% phiX was spiked into each library pool. The original pipeline was this. Quality-filtered reads were processed with the UMI-based MiGEC pipeline, which removed over 80% of raw TCR sequences during error correction. VDJ genes were aligned to IMGT germline references, and clonotypes were defined by unique CDR3 amino acid sequence plus V-J genes. Clonal expansion, Shannon diversity and CDR3 relatedness (CalcPairwiseDistances, ClusterSamples) were evaluated with VDJtools, and phylogenetic trees were built with CLCbio workbench. Expanded clones were defined as having at least 8 unique UMIs, based on coefficient-of-variation modelling across technical triplicates. TCRdb redid the processing of the public reads, applying fastp at Q25 and MiXCR, and retained in-frame beta chains. A single entry per CDR3 protein holds the most common genes and DNA from its merged rows. These V and J calls are TCRdb output, not the study's own analysis. This sample is represented by tens of thousands of distinct CDR3 sequences; 15% to 20% of them were singletons. Together, the top ten hold about 5% of the sample.

This sample's time point label indicates: technical triplicate 3. TCR libraries for sorted subsets were made from 1 million sorted CD4+ or CD8+ T cells. Peripheral blood underwent Ficoll-Hypaque density gradient centrifugation to isolate PBMCs, which were then cryopreserved in liquid nitrogen. The study also sequenced paired sorted CD4+ and CD8+ subsets from healthy controls, HAM/TSP patients and MS patients. What the work shows at the level of the full study, not this receptor alone: No identical CDR3 amino acid sequences were found to be shared among expanded clones across subjects, suggesting that TCR-beta repertoires were private in all groups. The highest TCR clonal expansion was observed in HAM/TSP patients, whereas the lowest was observed in MS patients, even when compared with healthy controls.

Sequencing was performed on CD4+ T cells from blood. This sequence originates from a female donor with HTLV-1-associated myelopathy (HAM/TSP).

This receptor carries the CDR3 CASRPTGNTEAFF. The base sequence is TGTGCCAGCAGGCCGACAGGGAACACTGAAGCTTTCTTT. The chain couples TRBV28 to TRBJ1-1, and possibly TRBD1, on 6 matching bases. The germline V gene provides CDR1 MDHEN and CDR2 SYDVKM. The trim is 6 bases for V and 1 base for J, with a gap of 9 bases between the germline ends. The CDR3 measures 13 amino acids from cysteine to phenylalanine. The CDR3 DNA has 39 bases and is translated from base 1.